These 12 T cell receptor beta chains share one sample of origin, sequenced in a study of post-analysis software for immune sequencing data. General observations from the study: Elevated frequency relative to controls characterized several TRBV segments in patients, TRBV5-6, TRBV5-1 and TRBV20-1 among them.

Antigens of these TCRs are unknown. The library was made from cDNA and included unique molecular identifiers. TCRdb called the PCR reads again in MiXCR, with one record for every CDR3 protein. Of 820,000 or so distinct CDR3 sequences in the sample, roughly 50% are singletons; the top ten hold approximately 4.5%. Sequences were obtained from blood. The receptors originated from a girl aged 5-17 years with multiple sclerosis.

The sample holds a few counts of this clonotype. The gene calls are TRBV20-1 and TRBJ2-6, with 8 bases identical to TRBD2. J was trimmed by 1 base and V by 3 bases; bases with no gene match: 2. There are 15 residues in the CDR3. Per the germline V gene, CDR1 is DFQATT and CDR2 is SNEGSKA (reference sequence). CDR3 in amino acids: CSASGRASGANVLTF. Written as DNA, the CDR3 is TGCAGTGCTAGCGGGAGGGCATCTGGGGCCAACGTCCTGACTTTC.

This clonotype appeared a few times. The chain has TRBV6-4 and TRBJ1-6; D is undetermined. Germline CDR1 is MRHNA and CDR2 is SNTAGT. V was clipped by 6 bases and J by 0 bases, with 9 bases between them. The CDR3 contains 15 residues. CDR3 coding DNA: TGTGCCAGCAGACAAAGGAGCTCCTATAATTCACCCCTCCACTTT. Translated: CASRQRSSYNSPLHF.

There are a few counts of this clonotype. V gene TRBV25-1 combines with J gene TRBJ2-7; TRBD2 aligns across 9 bases. The CDR3 is made up of 14 amino acids. The germline V gene encodes CDR1 MGHDK and CDR2 SYGVNS. V shed 5 bases, J shed 3 bases, and the junction held 5 bases outside the gene matches. The DNA of the CDR3 is TGTGCCAGCAGTTCTAGCGGGAAGTTCTACGAGCAGTACTTC. It yields the protein CASSSSGKFYEQYF.

This clonotype was observed a few times. The V and J genes are TRBV5-1 and TRBJ2-3; TRBD1 is a possible D gene (6 bases). CDR3 length: 15 residues. The V gene lost 5 bases and the J gene lost 2 bases, with 15 bases spanning the gap. The germline V gene encodes CDR1 SGHRS and CDR2 YFSETQ. The CDR3 coding sequence is TGCGCCAGCAGTGGGGGCGACTTACACACAGATACGCAGTATTTT. Encoded protein: CASSGGDLHTDTQYF.

The V gene is TRBV13, the J gene TRBJ2-3, with D perhaps assigned TRBD1 or TRBD2 (6 bases each). The germline V and J ends were trimmed by 2 bases and 1 base, with 19 bases remaining between them. The CDR3 length is 18 residues. CDR1 PRHDT and CDR2 FYEKMQ come from the germline V gene (reference sequence). The CDR3 nucleotides are TGTGCCAGCAGCTTACGGTTGGGGGGCCCCCTCCGCACAGATACGCAGTATTTT. This encodes CASSLRLGGPLRTDTQYF.

The chain carries TRBV6-2 or TRBV6-3 and TRBJ1-2; D gene uncertain. Germline lookup yields CDR1 MNHEY and CDR2 SVGEGT. Trimming removed 6 bases at V and 8 bases at J, with 13 bases between. The CDR3 covers 12 residues. DNA for the CDR3: TGTGCCAGCAGCGATGGACCGCGGGGCTACACCTTC. It yields the protein CASSDGPRGYTF.

This clonotype has more than one count but fewer than ten. The chain links TRBV20-1 to TRBJ2-7; the D is unclear. This CDR3 spans 11 amino acids. Trimming stripped 1 base from V and 7 bases from J, with 8 bases between. Per germline, CDR1 DFQATT and CDR2 SNEGSKA (reference sequence). Here the CDR3 reads CSARVSPEQYF. The CDR3 DNA reads TGCAGTGCTAGAGTGTCCCCAGAGCAGTACTTC.

This sequence joins TRBV12-3 or TRBV12-4 and TRBJ2-5; D is perhaps TRBD2 (7 bases). Trimming left V 6 bases short and J 1 base short, with 18 bases between. This CDR3 region has 16 residues. This CDR3 reads CASSLLTRGGQETQYF. CDR3 bases: TGTGCCAGCAGCCTCTTGACTAGGGGGGGCCAAGAGACCCAGTACTTC.

The chain couples TRBV5-8 to TRBJ1-1; TRBD1 matches 10 bases. The junction had 7 bases not matched to a gene; V was cut back by 0 bases and J by 8 bases. Germline-derived CDR1 and CDR2 are SGHTS and YDEGEE. The CDR3 covers 15 residues. The CDR3 region has the DNA TGTGCCAGCAGCTTGGCCCTTGACAGGGGGCTGGAAGCTTTCTTT. It is translated as CASSLALDRGLEAFF.

This clonotype has a count of ten or more. The chain carries TRBV4-2 and TRBJ2-3, with 11 bases that match TRBD2. Losses at the gene ends were 0 bases for V and 5 bases for J; bases not matched to a gene: 10. Germline assignment: CDR1 LGHNA and CDR2 YNFKEQ. This CDR3 is built from 18 residues. This chain's CDR3 is CASSQEVRLAGYRDTQYF. In DNA form, the CDR3 reads TGTGCCAGCAGCCAAGAGGTCCGACTAGCGGGGTACAGAGATACGCAGTATTTT.

The chain couples TRBV27 to TRBJ2-4, with D tentatively TRBD1 (7 bases). CDR1 and CDR2 from the germline V gene are MNHEY and SMNVEV (reference sequence). CDR3 size: 14 residues. Trimming shortened V by 6 bases and J by 4 bases, and 13 bases separated the two germline ends. CDR3 in amino acids: CASRGRDSKNIQYF. The DNA for the CDR3 is TGTGCCAGCAGGGGGCGGGACAGTAAAAACATTCAGTACTTC.

V usage is TRBV2 and J usage is TRBJ2-5; TRBD1 matches at 7 bases. The V and J ends lost 7 bases and 9 bases, in that order; junction bases with no gene match: 14. The CDR3 has 14 amino acids. Germline V CDR1 and CDR2: SNHLY, FYNNEI. CDR3 in DNA: TGTGCCAGCACCGAACGGGACAGCCGAGGGGCCCAGTACTTC. This sequence encodes CASTERDSRGAQYF.